What follows are 14 T cell receptor beta chains derived from one specimen sequenced in a study of shared clonotypes between healthy human individuals. TCRdb's copy holds only in-frame clones and misses some; the assay was immunoSEQ multiplex PCR. The table records 2 million to 2.5 million clones, 90% to 96% of them present only once. The sequencing sample was made of naive CD4+ T cells sorted from blood. Sample subset: CD45RA+ positively selected. All receptors come from a man between 18 and 29 years old in good health.

This chain joins TRBV6-6 and TRBJ2-7, with D maybe TRBD2 (6 bases). V was trimmed by 3 bases and J by 0 bases, leaving 12 bases between them. Germline CDR1 is MNHNY and CDR2 is SVGAGI (reference sequence). The CDR3 covers 15 residues. CDR3 DNA sequence: TGTGCCAGCAGTTATCGGCGGGACCTCTCCTACGAGCAGTACTTC. Translating it yields CASSYRRDLSYEQYF.

The genes are TRBV10-3 and TRBJ2-5; 7 nucleotides agree with TRBD1. V gave up 4 bases and J gave up 4 bases; unmatched junction bases: 6. The CDR3 runs 14 residues. CDR1 is ENHRY, CDR2 SYGVKD, per germline. The CDR3 DNA sequence: TGTGCCATCAGTGCGGCAGGGGGTAGAGAGACCCAGTACTTC. Translation: CAISAAGGRETQYF.

The chain joins TRBV6-1 to TRBJ1-6, with D tentatively TRBD1 (6 bases). The germline V gene encodes CDR1 MNHNS and CDR2 SASEGT. The CDR3 spans 14 residues. V was trimmed by 2 bases and J by 10 bases, leaving 12 bases between them. The CDR3 nucleotides are TGTGCCAGCAGTGAAAACAGGGAGACGTCACCCCTCCACTTT. This sequence encodes CASSENRETSPLHF.

The V call is TRBV5-4, the J call TRBJ2-7; 9 bases are shared with TRBD1. Germline V gene sequence: CDR1 SGHNT, CDR2 YYREEE (reference sequence). This CDR3 contains 14 residues. V lost 2 bases and J lost 5; bases outside the gene matches: 5. The DNA of the CDR3 is TGTGCCAGCAGCTTCGGACAGGGGATCAACGAGCAGTACTTC. Its translation: CASSFGQGINEQYF.

The chain is built from TRBV27 and TRBJ2-7; D is ambiguous. CDR1 is MNHEY and CDR2 is SMNVEV in the germline V gene (reference sequence). V lost 4 bases, J lost 0 bases, and 7 bases lay in between. The CDR3 loop spans 13 amino acids. This chain's CDR3 is CASSYRSSYEQYF. The CDR3 DNA is TGTGCCAGCAGTTACAGAAGCTCCTACGAGCAGTACTTC.

V usage is TRBV5-6 and J usage is TRBJ1-2, with 8 bases fitting TRBD1. Trimming took 4 bases from V and 7 from J; bases not matched to a gene: 6. The length of the CDR3 is 13 residues. CDR1 is SGHDT, CDR2 YYEEEE, per germline. CDR3 loop: CASSPWTGTGYTF. CDR3 nucleotide sequence: TGTGCCAGCAGCCCCTGGACAGGGACTGGCTACACCTTC.

The rearrangement uses TRBV7-9 and TRBJ1-6; D remains ambiguous. CDR1 is SEHNR, CDR2 FQNEAQ, per germline (reference sequence). This CDR3 comprises 15 residues. V lost 3 bases and J 5 bases, leaving 11 bases between the germline ends. The CDR3 sequence: CASSFGLLDNSPLHF. CDR3 sequence (DNA): TGTGCCAGCAGCTTCGGACTCCTCGATAATTCACCCCTCCACTTT.

The chain joins TRBV2 to TRBJ1-1; D ambiguous. CDR1 SNHLY and CDR2 FYNNEI come from the germline V gene. The CDR3 length is 15 residues. The germline V and J ends were trimmed by 4 bases and 0 bases, with 12 bases remaining between them. The CDR3 DNA reads as TGTGCCAGCAGTGTCGGATCAGGAGTGAACACTGAAGCTTTCTTT. It codes for CASSVGSGVNTEAFF.

The V gene is TRBV5-1, the J gene TRBJ1-4; unclear D gene. The CDR3 has 13 amino acids. Trimming took 4 bases from V and 5 from J, leaving 9 bases between them. The germline gives CDR1 SGHRS, CDR2 YFSETQ. CDR3 nucleotides: TGCGCCAGCAGCCTACGGGCCAATGAAAAACTGTTTTTT. Translation gives CASSLRANEKLFF. Filled out from reference TRBV5-1 and TRBJ1-4, the complete variable domain reads KAGVTQTPRYLIKTRGQQVTLSCSPISGHRSVSWYQQTPGQGLQFLFEYFSETQRNKGNFPGRFSGRQFSNSRSEMNVSTLELGDSALYLCASSLRANEKLFFGSGTQLSVL.

The rearrangement links TRBV6-1 to TRBJ1-1; D gene unclear. Per germline, CDR1 MNHNS and CDR2 SASEGT. The CDR3 spans 14 residues. V was clipped by 4 bases and J by 7 bases, with 16 bases between them. The DNA for the CDR3 is TGTGCCAGCAGTGCTCCTCAGGAAAATTATGAAGCTTTCTTT. Its protein is CASSAPQENYEAFF.

V and J are TRBV5-4 and TRBJ2-3; TRBD1 matches at 9 bases. The germline CDR1 and CDR2 sequences are SGHNT and YYREEE (reference sequence). The V gene end was trimmed by 0 bases and the J gene end by 4 bases; junction bases not matched to a gene: 3. The CDR3 is made up of 15 amino acids. CDR3 bases: TGTGCCAGCAGCTTGGTGGGACAGGGTTCAGATACGCAGTATTTT. This codes for CASSLVGQGSDTQYF.

Worth noting for this clone: The same CDR3 can be traced to other DNA sequences in this sample. The chain is built from TRBV5-1 and TRBJ2-3, with 9 nucleotides matching TRBD2. Germline CDR1 reads SGHRS; CDR2 reads YFSETQ. After removal of 0 bases from V and 0 bases from J, the junction contained 2 bases not matched to a gene. The CDR3 runs to 16 residues. The CDR3 DNA sequence: TGCGCCAGCAGCTTGGTCCTAGCGGGGAGCACAGATACGCAGTATTTT. Amino acids: CASSLVLAGSTDTQYF.

The V call is TRBV5-1, the J call TRBJ1-2; D is unclear. The CDR3 has 13 residues. Germline-derived CDR1 and CDR2 are SGHRS and YFSETQ. V was clipped by 2 bases and J by 4 bases, with 9 bases between them. The CDR3 DNA sequence: TGCGCCAGCAGCTTACCAGGTCCCTATGGCTACACCTTC. Protein sequence: CASSLPGPYGYTF.

The chain joins TRBV21-1 to TRBJ1-5. TRBV21-1 is recorded as a pseudogene. This CDR3 is built from 20 residues. CDR3 sequence: CASSKEGPVRGFDSNQPQHF. CDR3 sequence (DNA): TGTGCCAGCAGCAAAGAGGGCCCAGTTAGAGGGTTCGATAGCAATCAGCCCCAGCATTTT.